This T cell receptor (beta chain) was documented in a study of T cell responses to AZD1222 COVID-19 vaccine. Germline values: CDR1 MDHEN, CDR2 SYDVKM. Deletions cut 6 bases from V and 5 bases from J, with 13 bases between. The CDR3 sequence is 13 residues long. Points on this clone: Its antigen is currently unknown.

Regarding the study as a whole: Only five or six individuals given AZD1222 were seropositive at baseline. Nearly half of spike-specific TCRs reportedly target variant regions that are unmutated in the B.1.351 and B.1.1.7 variants.

The protocol was immunoSEQ multiplex PCR, while the TCRdb copy is restricted to in-frame clones and leaves out a portion. This table has roughly 120,000 clones, 88% appearing once. The sample here was peripheral blood, taken on day 0 of MenACWY control vaccination. The sequence derives from an adult in good health. The chain recombines TRBV28 with TRBJ1-1, with a weak D call TRBD1 (6 bases). CDR3 in DNA: TGTGCCAGCAGAACCCAAACAGGGACTGAAGCTTTCTTT. Translating gives CASRTQTGTEAFF.